This T cell receptor beta chain was identified during a study of blood T cells in healthy people across ages. CDR3 length: 13 amino acids. Germline values: CDR1 SGHRS, CDR2 YFSETQ. Between the trimmed V and J ends, which lost 0 bases and 7 bases, there was a span of 7 bases. The authors drew about 10 milliliters of peripheral blood from each donor. The second PCR ran roughly 7 to 11 cycles with a sample-barcoded 5' primer and J-beta primers. Paired-end reads containing CDR3 totaled no fewer than 3 million for each sample. Using its own MiXCR run on the 5' RACE reads, TCRdb lists one record per CDR3 protein. The data contain some 1 million distinct CDR3 sequences, 40% to 45% of them singletons.

This chain connects TRBV5-1 to TRBJ1-4; D gene ambiguous. This receptor was identified in a woman between 55 and 75 years old in good health. Material for sequencing was blood. The DNA for the CDR3 is TGCGCCAGCAGCTTGGGCCCCAGTGAAAAACTGTTTTTT. Translated: CASSLGPSEKLFF.